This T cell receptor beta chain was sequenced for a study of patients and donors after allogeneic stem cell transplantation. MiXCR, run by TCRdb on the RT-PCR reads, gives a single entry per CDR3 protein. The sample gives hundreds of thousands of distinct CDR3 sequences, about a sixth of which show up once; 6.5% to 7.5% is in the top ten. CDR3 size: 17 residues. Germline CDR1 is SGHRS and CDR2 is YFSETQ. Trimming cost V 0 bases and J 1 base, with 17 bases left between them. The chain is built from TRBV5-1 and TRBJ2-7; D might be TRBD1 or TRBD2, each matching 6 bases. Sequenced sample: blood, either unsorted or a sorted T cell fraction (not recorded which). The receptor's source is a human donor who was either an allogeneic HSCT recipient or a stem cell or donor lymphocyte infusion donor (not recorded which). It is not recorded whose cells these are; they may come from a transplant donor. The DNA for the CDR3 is TGCGCCAGCAGCTTGGGCGGCGGGGACACCATATCCTACGAGCAGTACTTC. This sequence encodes CASSLGGGDTISYEQYF.